This is a list of T cell receptor beta chains from one sample in a study of cytomegalovirus exposure and HLA in healthy donors. Sequenced by immunoSEQ multiplex PCR; TCRdb stores in-frame clones only, minus some. Of 100,000 to 120,000 clones listed, approximately 80% are singletons. The sequenced sample consisted of PBMCs. Receptors originate from a male donor in good health and CMV-seronegative. Both conserved end residues are part of each CDR3.

TRBJ2-3 TRBV5-1 CASSLPLAGAGDTQYF
TRBJ1-3 TRBV30 CAFDRGGNTIYF
TRBJ1-2 TRBV29-1 CSDMTWNDYTF
TRBJ2-7 TRBV18 CASSPNPGTSGSTDEQYF
TRBJ2-5 TRBV11-2 CASSSEVTGRKTQYF
TRBJ2-2 TRBV5-5 CASSLGAGGTGELFF
TRBJ2-1 TRBV5-4 CASSLWLAGNNEQFF
TRBJ2-2 TRBV9 CASSVDSGYNTGELFF
TRBJ2-3 TRBV10-3 CAISEVGGSTDTQYF
TRBJ2-3 TRBV5-1 CASSFDGDRDTQYF
TRBJ2-7 TRBV30 CAWSRGWRGAPYEQYF
TRBJ2-7 TRBV12-5 CASGLVLGTSGRVSYEQYF
TRBJ2-5 TRBV5-8 CASSLVGRQETQYF
TRBJ2-3 TRBV10-1 CASSLSGSTDTQYF
TRBJ1-2 TRBV19 CASSIVQGTGSSYGYTF
TRBJ2-3 TRBV18 CASSPRQSTDTQYF
TRBJ2-7 TRBV11-3 CASSLLPGLGYEQYF
TRBJ2-7 TRBV19 CASTSTGGREQYF
TRBJ2-7 TRBV2 CASSEGGAYEQYF
TRBJ2-2 TRBV15 CATSTRQGDAGELFF
TRBJ2-7 TRBV7-2 CASSAQTGTGGEYF
TRBJ2-5 TRBV5-1 CASRTGREETQYF
TRBJ2-3 TRBV11-3 CASSFDRDTDTQYF
TRBJ2-7 TRBV11-2 CASSLVGQGVYEQYF
TRBJ2-3 TRBV11-2 CATQGLLLTDTQYF
TRBJ2-7 TRBV28 CASSTGGTSGSQQYF
TRBJ1-2 TRBV19 CASSILSNYGYTF
TRBJ2-1 TRBV6-4 CASSARGAYNEQFF
TRBJ2-5 TRBV9 CASSPLGAGGETQYF
TRBJ2-1 TRBV7-8 CATNSGYNEQFF
TRBJ2-1 TRBV11-3 CASSPRQGADEQFF
TRBJ2-7 TRBV15 CATSRATGTGAPYEQYF
TRBJ1-2 TRBV4-1 CASSRDTGTGGSGYTF
TRBJ2-5 TRBV5-6 CASSPGQGREETQYF
TRBJ1-1 TRBV4-3 CASSQDLILVGTEAFF
TRBJ2-1 TRBV11-2 CASSLDLFPALIAGVNEQFF
TRBJ2-1 TRBV5-1 CASSSSGTNYNEQFF
TRBJ2-1 TRBV18 CASSSRGGTDEQFF
TRBJ1-2 TRBV30 CAWSSGTGGSYGYTF
TRBJ2-7 TRBV13 CASSLYTDPGSEQYF
TRBJ2-2 TRBV11-1 CASSPIDRGNDGELFF
TRBJ2-3 TRBV7-9 CASIQRPGQTSDTQYF
TRBJ2-7 TRBV5-4 CASSFVGPAFREQYF
TRBJ1-3 TRBV4-2 CASSPGTDSGNTIYF
TRBJ2-1 TRBV7-3 CASSYLAGPGEQFF
TRBJ2-1 TRBV15 CATSRDTRETEQFF
TRBJ1-1 TRBV7-2 CASSPQTGMGTEAFF
TRBJ2-7 TRBV7-8 CASSSGLAIGEQYF
TRBJ1-5 TRBV27 CASTSSGHYNQPQHF
TRBJ2-7 TRBV13 CASSLVAGRAFYEQYF
TRBJ1-2 TRBV19 CASSIPRQRNGYTF
TRBJ1-1 TRBV7-8 CASSLVGGPTEAFF
TRBJ1-1 TRBV2 CASRFTGEGTEAFF
TRBJ1-1 TRBV6-1 CAIGQGGTEAFF
TRBJ2-3 TRBV9 CASSPLAGSTDTQYF